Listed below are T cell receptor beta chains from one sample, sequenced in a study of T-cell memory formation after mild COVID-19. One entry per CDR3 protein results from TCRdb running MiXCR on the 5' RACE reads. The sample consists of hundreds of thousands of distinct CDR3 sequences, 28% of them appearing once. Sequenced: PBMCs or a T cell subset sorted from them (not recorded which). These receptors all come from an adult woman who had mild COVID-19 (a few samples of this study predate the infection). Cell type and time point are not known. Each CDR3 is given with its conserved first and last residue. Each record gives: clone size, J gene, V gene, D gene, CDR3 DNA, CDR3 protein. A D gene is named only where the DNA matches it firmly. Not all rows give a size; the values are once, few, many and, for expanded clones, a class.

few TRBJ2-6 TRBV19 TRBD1 TGTGCCAGTAGTCCAGGGACAGGGTCGGCTGGGGCCAACGTCCTGACTTTC CASSPGTGSAGANVLTF
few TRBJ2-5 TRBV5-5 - TGTGCCAGCAGCTTGTCCCTCAATCAAGAGACCCAGTACTTC CASSLSLNQETQYF
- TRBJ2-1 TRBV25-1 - TGTGCCAGCAGCTACGACGGGGGCTACAATGAGCAGTTCTTC CASSYDGGYNEQFF
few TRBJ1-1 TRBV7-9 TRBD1 TGTGCCAGCAGCTTACAGGGGGAGAAGAACACTGAAGCTTTCTTT CASSLQGEKNTEAFF
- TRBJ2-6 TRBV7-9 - TGTGCCAGCAGCCCAGTAACCTCTGGGGCCAACGTCCTGACTTTC CASSPVTSGANVLTF
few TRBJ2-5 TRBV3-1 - TGTGCCAGCAGCCAACGCCCGAGAGAAGAGACCCAGTACTTC CASSQRPREETQYF
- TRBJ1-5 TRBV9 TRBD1 TGTGCCAGCAGCGCCGAGGACAGGGCCAATCAGCCCCAGCATTTT CASSAEDRANQPQHF
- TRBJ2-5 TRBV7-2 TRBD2 TGTGCCAGCAGCTTAGTCGGGGGGTGGGAGACCCAGTACTTC CASSLVGGWETQYF
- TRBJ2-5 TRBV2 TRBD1 TGTGCCAGCAGTGGTGCCAGCCAGGGGGTGACCCAGTACTTC CASSGASQGVTQYF
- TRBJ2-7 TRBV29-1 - TGCAGCGTTACCCGGGCCGACTACGAGCAGTACTTC CSVTRADYEQYF